Reported below is one T cell receptor beta chain. The antigen remains unidentified. The data were taken from a study of regulatory T cells in long-lasting Graves disease. Across the whole study: In persistent Graves' disease, antithyroid drugs had been taken for over 5 years and TSH receptor antibodies stayed positive.

Time point: persistent/refractory GD, antithyroid drugs over 5 years with positive TRAb. The TCR library was made from RNA that had been extracted from PBMCs in TRIzol. Broader study findings: Newly diagnosed disease favored TRBV20-1 and TRBJ2-1 over persistent disease. Comparison showed that persistent patients shared more public clonotypes (fewer than 3,000) than new patients (966).

V trimming: 4 bases; J trimming: 4 bases; junction bases outside the gene matches: 10. The CDR3 totals 16 residues. The germline V gene encodes CDR1 SGDLS and CDR2 YYNGEE. Construction of TCR beta libraries relied on iRepertoire HTBI primers and on Arm-PCR targeting CDR3 regions. TCRdb passed the multiplex PCR reads through MiXCR, listing each CDR3 protein once. Of 600,000 to 800,000 distinct CDR3 sequences detected, about 32% appear once; the ten largest clones hold under 55%. Here the sequenced sample was peripheral blood mononuclear cells (PBMCs), taken when the disease was refractory, from a patient treated with antithyroid drugs. This clonotype was obtained from a female donor with Graves disease. This sequence joins TRBV9 and TRBJ1-4, with 7 positions matching TRBD1. Written as DNA, the CDR3 is TGTGCCAGCAGCCCCCGACAGGGAAGGGATAATGAAAAACTGTTTTTT. As protein: CASSPRQGRDNEKLFF. Drawing the rest from reference TRBV9 and TRBJ1-4, the complete variable domain is DSGVTQTPKHLITATGQRVTLRCSPRSGDLSVYWYQQSLDQGLQFLIQYYNGEERAKGNILERFSAQQFPDLHSELNLSSLELGDSALYFCASSPRQGRDNEKLFFGSGTQLSVL.